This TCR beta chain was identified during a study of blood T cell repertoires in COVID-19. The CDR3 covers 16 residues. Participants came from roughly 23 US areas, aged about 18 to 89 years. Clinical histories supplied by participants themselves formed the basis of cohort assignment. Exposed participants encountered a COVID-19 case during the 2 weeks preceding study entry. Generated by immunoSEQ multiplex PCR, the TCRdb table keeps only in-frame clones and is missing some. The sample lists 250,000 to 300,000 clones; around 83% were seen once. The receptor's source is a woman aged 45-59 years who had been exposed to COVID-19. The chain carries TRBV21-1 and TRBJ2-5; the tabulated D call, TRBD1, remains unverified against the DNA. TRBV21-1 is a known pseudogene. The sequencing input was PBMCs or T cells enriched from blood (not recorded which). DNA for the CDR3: TGTGCCAGCAGCAAAGGAGGACAGGAAAGGGGGGAGACCCAGTACTTC. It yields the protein CASSKGGQERGETQYF.